The clone carrying this T cell receptor beta chain was counted many times. The data were taken from a study of early T cells in non-severe SARS-CoV-2 infection. TCRdb itself ran the 5' RACE reads through MiXCR, one entry per CDR3 protein. This sample has about 83,000 distinct CDR3 sequences, with roughly 15% found just once. The sequence derives from an adult who was a healthcare worker with PCR-confirmed SARS-CoV-2 infection or an uninfected control (not recorded which). Sequenced input: whole blood.

DNA for the CDR3: TGCAGTGCGAAACCAGGGGCTAGCTCCTACAATGAGCAGTTCTTC. Translated, it gives CSAKPGASSYNEQFF. The rearrangement joins TRBV20-1 to TRBJ2-1; perhaps TRBD1 as D (6 bases). The CDR3 length is 15 residues. Deletions cut 6 bases from V and 0 bases from J, with 15 bases between. Germline V CDR1 and CDR2: DFQATT, SNEGSKA (reference sequence).